Listed below are T cell receptor beta chains from one sample, sequenced in a study of blood T cells in healthy people across ages. TCRdb re-called the 5' RACE reads through MiXCR, storing one row per CDR3 protein. The table records around 1,600,000 distinct CDR3 sequences, around 40% of them present only once. The sequencing sample was made of blood. Every receptor here comes from a woman younger than 30 in good health. Each CDR3 is given with its conserved first and last residue. Fields, in order: D gene, clone size, J gene, V gene, CDR3 DNA, CDR3 protein. The D gene is left open where the match is weak. Rows may omit the clone size; those that give it use once, few, many or a size class.

>.|few|TRBJ2-1|TRBV20-1
TGCAGTTTTTTTTCCAATGAGCAGTTCTTC
CSFFSNEQFF
>.|.|TRBJ2-5|TRBV12-3/TRBV12-4
TGTGCCAGCAGCATCAGCCAAGAGACCCAGTACTTC
CASSISQETQYF
>.|.|TRBJ2-5|TRBV7-2
TGTGCCAGCAGCTCACCCGGGGACTCCTTTCAGACCCAGTACTTC
CASSSPGDSFQTQYF
>.|few|TRBJ2-1|TRBV7-9
TGTGCCAGCAGCGTAGGGACTTTACTCTACAATGAGCAGTTCTTC
CASSVGTLLYNEQFF
>.|.|TRBJ2-5|TRBV3-1
TGTGCCAGCAGCCCCAGGCACGGTGGAGAGACCCAGTACTTC
CASSPRHGGETQYF
>.|few|TRBJ1-1|TRBV12-3/TRBV12-4
TGTGCCAGCAGTTTAGTTACCAGATTCGAAGCTTTCTTT
CASSLVTRFEAFF
>.|.|TRBJ1-4|TRBV20-1
TGCAGTGCGGAGGCCGTCCAGGGGAATGAAAAACTGTTTTTT
CSAEAVQGNEKLFF
>TRBD2|.|TRBJ2-5|TRBV25-1
TGTGCCAGCAGTGACCCGACTAGCGGTAATGAGCAGTACTTC
CASSDPTSGNEQYF
>.|few|TRBJ2-1|TRBV5-1
TGCGCCAGCATCTTGGGGCTTTCCACCTCCTACAATGAGCAGTTCTTC
CASILGLSTSYNEQFF
>.|few|TRBJ2-1|TRBV20-1
TGCAGTGCCCGGGACCAACGTTATTGGAATGAGCAGTTCTTC
CSARDQRYWNEQFF
>TRBD2|few|TRBJ2-7|TRBV6-2/TRBV6-3
TGTGCCAGCAGTTACTGGCCCCTAGCGGGGGGACCCTACGAGCAGTACTTC
CASSYWPLAGGPYEQYF
>TRBD2|.|TRBJ2-7|TRBV28
TGTGCCGGCAGTTCCGTGAGGGGGACTAGTAGTTACGAGCAGTACTTC
CAGSSVRGTSSYEQYF
>.|.|TRBJ2-3|TRBV20-1
TGCAGTGCTCTGCCAGCGAGCACAGATACGCAGTATTTT
CSALPASTDTQYF
>.|.|TRBJ1-6|TRBV3-1
TGTGCCAGCAGCCAAGATCTAGGGGCCCCAGCCCTAATTAATTCACCCCTCCACTTT
CASSQDLGAPALINSPLHF
>TRBD2|.|TRBJ2-7|TRBV2
TGTGCCAGCAGTGTACTAGCGGGGGTATCCTACAATGAGCAGTACTTC
CASSVLAGVSYNEQYF
>TRBD2|few|TRBJ2-4|TRBV20-1
TGCAGTGCTAGGACTAGCGGGAGGAGGAACATTCAGTACTTC
CSARTSGRRNIQYF
>.|few|TRBJ1-5|TRBV12-3/TRBV12-4
TGTGCCAGCAGTTTAGGGGCCTGGGGTCAGCCCCAGCATTTT
CASSLGAWGQPQHF
>.|.|TRBJ2-3|TRBV12-3/TRBV12-4
TGTGCCAGCAGTTTGCGGGAATTCTACACAGATACGCAGTATTTT
CASSLREFYTDTQYF
>.|.|TRBJ1-2|TRBV2
TGTGCCACCTGGAGTTTTCTGAACTATGGCTACACCTTC
CATWSFLNYGYTF
>TRBD1|few|TRBJ2-4|TRBV20-1
TGCAGTGCTTCCGGGACAGGAGAAAACATTCAGTACTTC
CSASGTGENIQYF
>TRBD2|.|TRBJ2-1|TRBV7-2
TGTGCCAGCAGCGGTGGGACTAGCGGGATCACTGAGCAGTTCTTC
CASSGGTSGITEQFF
>TRBD1|.|TRBJ2-1|TRBV27
TGTGCCAGCAGTTTGGGCCCGTTTAACAGGGGGCCCAGGCGTTCTAGCTCCTACAATGAGCAGTTCTTC
CASSLGPFNRGPRRSSSYNEQFF
>.|.|TRBJ2-3|TRBV5-6
TGTGCCGGCAGCTTGGGAGGACGGGACACAGATACGCAGTATTTT
CAGSLGGRDTDTQYF
>TRBD1|.|TRBJ2-5|TRBV25-1
TGTGCCAGCAGGGAAACAGGGGCAGGAGAGACCCAGTACTTC
CASRETGAGETQYF
>TRBD1|.|TRBJ1-4|TRBV4-3
TGCGCCAGCAGCCACGGGACAGGGGTGGATGAAAAACTGTTTTTT
CASSHGTGVDEKLFF
>.|many|TRBJ2-5|TRBV6-6
TGTGCCAGCAGTCAGCAATCCGGGAAAGAGACCCAGTACTTC
CASSQQSGKETQYF
>TRBD2|.|TRBJ2-1|TRBV7-2
TGTGCCAGCAGCCAAAGCGGGAGGGGTTACAATGAGCAGTTCTTC
CASSQSGRGYNEQFF
>.|.|TRBJ2-7|TRBV6-1
TGTGCCAGCAGTGAATTTGGAGGACAGAGCCTCCACGAGCAGTACTTC
CASSEFGGQSLHEQYF
>.|.|TRBJ2-7|TRBV20-1
TGCAGTGCTCGCGGACGGAGCTCCTACAATGAGCAGTACTTC
CSARGRSSYNEQYF
>.|few|TRBJ2-7|TRBV11-2
TGTGCCAGCAGCTGGGCCACAGCAAACGAGCAGTACTTC
CASSWATANEQYF
>.|many|TRBJ2-1|TRBV9
TGTGCCAGCAGCGTAGATTCCGGGGCGTTTGAGCAGTTCTTC
CASSVDSGAFEQFF
>TRBD1|.|TRBJ1-1|TRBV12-3/TRBV12-4
TGTGCCAGCAGTTTATTCGGGGGACAGACCCACAAGAAAGCTTTCTTT
CASSLFGGQTHKKAFF
>TRBD1|.|TRBJ2-2|TRBV12-3/TRBV12-4
TGTGCCAGCAGTTTAATGGGACAGGGGGGCACCGGGGAGCTGTTTTTT
CASSLMGQGGTGELFF
>TRBD2|.|TRBJ2-1|TRBV12-3/TRBV12-4
TGTGCCAGCAGGTCAACTAGCGGGGGGGAGAATGAGCAGTTCTTC
CASRSTSGGENEQFF
>.|many|TRBJ2-5|TRBV27
TGTGCCAGCAGTTTATCGGCGGGAGAGACCCAGTACTTC
CASSLSAGETQYF
>TRBD1|.|TRBJ2-5|TRBV4-3
TGCGCCAGCAGCCACGGGGACAGGGCTTTAGAGACCCAGTACTTC
CASSHGDRALETQYF
>.|.|TRBJ1-1|TRBV10-3
TGTGCCATCAGTATAGGCCAGTCAACAGTTGAAGCTTTCTTT
CAISIGQSTVEAFF
>TRBD1|few|TRBJ2-5|TRBV7-9
TGTGCCAGCAGATTACAGGGGCGACAAGAGACCCAGTACTTC
CASRLQGRQETQYF
>.|many|TRBJ2-1|TRBV29-1
TGCAGCGTTCTTACCCGGCCTGATGAGCAGTTCTTC
CSVLTRPDEQFF
>TRBD1|once|TRBJ2-4|TRBV7-2
TGTGCCAGCAGCACTCGGGACAGGGTAAACATTCAGTACTTC
CASSTRDRVNIQYF
>TRBD2|.|TRBJ2-7|TRBV6-6
TGTGCCAGCAGTTACGGGACTAGCGGGAGTAACGAGCAGTACTTC
CASSYGTSGSNEQYF
>.|.|TRBJ1-2|TRBV20-1
TGCAGTGCTAGAGTCCTGAAACGTAAGATTAACTATGGCTACACCTTC
CSARVLKRKINYGYTF
>TRBD2|once|TRBJ2-3|TRBV7-9
TGTGCCAGCAGCTTAGGACTAGCGGGCTCTAACACAGATACGCAGTATTTT
CASSLGLAGSNTDTQYF
>.|.|TRBJ1-1|TRBV12-3/TRBV12-4
TGTGCCAGCACTAACCTCGCGGACACTGAAGCTTTCTTT
CASTNLADTEAFF
>.|few|TRBJ2-5|TRBV6-5
TGTGCCAGCTCCAGCAGTTACACCCAACTAGCAGAGACCCAGTACTTC
CASSSSYTQLAETQYF